This T cell receptor (beta chain) was captured in a study of blood T cells in healthy people across ages. This clonotype turned up a few times. Its antigen is undetermined. CDR1 is SGHTA, CDR2 FQGTGA, per germline. The CDR3 has 15 amino acids. General study findings and limits: When one million T cells were used, diversity estimates were thought to be underestimates.

The authors ran a second PCR of 7 to 11 cycles using a sample-barcoded 5' primer and a J-beta primer mix. TCRdb reanalysed the 5' RACE reads using MiXCR and keeps one entry per CDR3 protein. The top ten hold around a quarter of the sample, which has about 830,000 distinct CDR3 sequences, around 62% seen once. The sequence came from a man aged 25-40 years in good health. Source material: blood. The chain employs TRBV7-3 and TRBJ2-7, with 9 bases matching TRBD2. The J call is doubtful: the DNA matches TRBJ2-5 better. CDR3 in amino acids: CASSLGTSRGETQYF. The CDR3 DNA is TGTGCCAGCAGCCTAGGGACTAGCCGAGGGGAGACCCAGTACTTC.